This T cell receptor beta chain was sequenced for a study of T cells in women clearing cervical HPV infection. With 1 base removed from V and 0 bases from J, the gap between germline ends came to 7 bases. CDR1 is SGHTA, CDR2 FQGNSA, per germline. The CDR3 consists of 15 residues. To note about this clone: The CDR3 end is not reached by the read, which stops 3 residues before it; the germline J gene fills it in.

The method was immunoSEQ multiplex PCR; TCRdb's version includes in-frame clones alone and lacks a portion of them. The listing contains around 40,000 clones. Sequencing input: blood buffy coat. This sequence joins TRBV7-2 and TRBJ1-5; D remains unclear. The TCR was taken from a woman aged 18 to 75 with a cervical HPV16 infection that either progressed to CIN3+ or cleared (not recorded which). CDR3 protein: CASSLGSHSNQPQHF. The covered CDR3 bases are TGTGCCAGCAGCTTAGGTTCACATAGCAATCAGCCC.